These 9 T cell receptor beta chains came from one sample sequenced in a study of blood T cell repertoires in COVID-19. TCRdb's copy holds only in-frame clones and misses some; the assay was immunoSEQ multiplex PCR. Here the sample spans over 60,000 clones, 90% being singletons. Input material: peripheral blood. These receptor sequences come from a man aged 50 or older with acute or convalescent COVID-19.

The genes are TRBV7-7 and TRBJ2-7; 9 positions match TRBD1. CDR1 SSHAT and CDR2 FNYEAQ come from the germline V gene (reference sequence). The CDR3 sequence is 13 residues long. Trimming at V came to 5 bases and at J to 6 bases, leaving 5 bases not matched to a gene. The DNA of the CDR3 is TGTGCCAGCAGCACCCAGACAGGGGGCGAGCAGTACTTC. It encodes CASSTQTGGEQYF. Together with reference TRBV7-7 and TRBJ2-7, the CDR3 gives the full variable domain: GAGVSQSPRYKVTKRGQDVTLRCDPISSHATLYWYQQALGQGPEFLTYFNYEAQPDKSGLPSDRFSAERPEGSISTLTIQRTEQRDSAMYRCASSTQTGGEQYFGPGTRLTVT.

The chain recombines TRBV10-3 with TRBJ2-7; no clear D. V shed 3 bases and J shed 2 bases, with 5 bases lying between them. This CDR3 has 12 residues. Germline-derived CDR1 and CDR2 are ENHRY and SYGVKD. The CDR3 region has the DNA TGTGCCATCAGTGACCAGACCTACGAGCAGTACTTC. Protein: CAISDQTYEQYF.

This clone was picked up a small number of times. The V and J genes are TRBV29-1 and TRBJ1-2; D is uncertain. The germline gives CDR1 SQVTM, CDR2 ANQGSEA. Trimming cost V 4 bases and J 8 bases, with 11 bases left between them. CDR3 size: 11 residues. DNA for the CDR3: TGCAGCGTTGGCCTTCAGTACGGCTACACCTTC. Its protein is CSVGLQYGYTF.

V and J are TRBV19 and TRBJ2-1, with TRBD2 matching 7 bases. Trimming cost V 1 base and J 7 bases; bases outside gene matches: 10. Per germline, CDR1 LNHDA and CDR2 SQIVND (reference sequence). This CDR3 is built from 16 residues. CDR3 DNA: TGTGCCAGTAGTATAGGTTGGGGAGGGCTTGGAAATGAGCAGTTCTTC. It specifies CASSIGWGGLGNEQFF.

The chain has TRBV5-1 and TRBJ1-1, with a tentative D call TRBD1 (6 bases). Looked up from germline, CDR1 is SGHRS and CDR2 is YFSETQ. V gave up 3 bases and J gave up 5 bases, with 14 bases separating them. The CDR3 has 14 amino acids. CDR3 in DNA: TGCGCCAGCAGCTCCATAGGGGGGGGAACTGAAGCTTTCTTT. Translating gives CASSSIGGGTEAFF.

The V and J genes are TRBV27 and TRBJ2-1; D not resolved. This CDR3 contains 15 residues. The V and J ends lost 0 bases and 8 bases respectively, with 14 bases between them. CDR1 and CDR2 from the germline V gene are MNHEY and SMNVEV (reference sequence). The CDR3 protein is CASSLSGGLWDEQFF. The CDR3 DNA reads TGTGCCAGCAGTTTATCTGGCGGCCTTTGGGATGAGCAGTTCTTC.

This clone has just one count. This rearrangement joins TRBV19 to TRBJ2-4; D is perhaps TRBD1 (7 bases). This CDR3 region has 17 residues. Trimming shortened V by 5 bases and J by 1 base, and 18 bases separated the two germline ends. In germline, CDR1 is LNHDA, CDR2 SQIVND (reference sequence). CDR3 DNA sequence: TGTGCCAGTAGTGCGGGACAGAGCCTGGGGGCCAAAAACATTCAGTACTTC. It yields the protein CASSAGQSLGAKNIQYF.

The V gene is TRBV6-4, the J gene TRBJ2-2; no firm D call. V gave up 3 bases and J gave up 1 base, with 9 bases separating them. Germline V CDR1 and CDR2: MRHNA, SNTAGT. This CDR3 is 15 amino acids long. The CDR3 nucleotides read TGTGCCAGCAGTGAACGCGCGGTGAACACCGGGGAGCTGTTTTTT. This sequence encodes CASSERAVNTGELFF.

The chain is built from TRBV20-1 and TRBJ1-1; no clear D gene. Germline assignment: CDR1 DFQATT and CDR2 SNEGSKA (reference sequence). The length of the CDR3 is 12 residues. V was shortened by 3 bases and J by 0 bases, with 5 bases between the two germline ends. The CDR3 nucleotides read TGCAGTGCTAGTCCCATGAACACTGAAGCTTTCTTT. Translating gives CSASPMNTEAFF.